This TCR beta chain was found in a study of regulatory T cells in long-lasting Graves disease. Broader study findings: Public clonotype sharing was higher in persistent than newly diagnosed patients. Blood alone, not thyroid tissue, was studied. The small sample size may have reduced accuracy.

Investigators prepared the TCR beta libraries by applying iRepertoire HTBI primers and Arm-PCR of CDR3 regions. TCRdb independently ran MiXCR on the multiplex PCR reads; one entry per CDR3 protein. Of 650,000 to 850,000 distinct CDR3 sequences in the sample, about 32% were seen once. Remarks on this clonotype: The target antigen is unknown.

Time point meaning: persistent/refractory GD, antithyroid drugs over 5 years with positive TRAb. RNA isolated from PBMCs was used to make the TCR library. The receptor was derived from a female donor with Graves disease. The sequencing used peripheral blood mononuclear cells (PBMCs), collected when the disease was refractory, from a patient treated with antithyroid drugs.

CDR3 DNA: TGTGCCAGCAGTTCCCAGGGAATGGGAGAGACCCAGTACTTC. Amino acids: CASSSQGMGETQYF. J is TRBJ2-5 and V is TRBV11-2; possible D gene TRBD1, 5 bases. V was trimmed by 6 bases and J by 4 bases, leaving 15 bases between them. The length of the CDR3 is 14 residues. The germline gives CDR1 SGHAT, CDR2 FQNNGV.